The 3 T cell receptor beta chains presented below share a single source sample, sequenced in a study of response to subunit inactivated influenza vaccine. TCRdb reprocessed the RT-PCR reads with MiXCR, giving one entry per CDR3 protein. The sample carries about 500,000 distinct CDR3 sequences, approximately 15% recorded once. The source was CD4+ T cells sorted from PBMCs, collected 23 to 25 months after vaccination. These receptors originate from a man aged 45 to 70 who received an inactivated influenza vaccine.

The chain carries TRBV5-1 and TRBJ2-1; D unresolved. The V end lost 4 bases, the J end lost 5 bases, and 10 bases lay between the germline ends. Per germline, CDR1 SGHRS and CDR2 YFSETQ. The CDR3 is 13 residues long. The CDR3 DNA sequence: TGCGCCAGCAGCCCCGACTTCCACAATGAGCAGTTCTTC. The encoded protein is CASSPDFHNEQFF.

This clonotype was observed a handful of times. The chain recombines TRBV20-1 with TRBJ1-1, with D possibly matching TRBD1 (6 bases). The CDR3 totals 13 residues. The germline V gene has CDR1 DFQATT and CDR2 SNEGSKA (reference sequence). CDR3 amino acids: CRGGGSMNTEAFF. CDR3 nucleotide sequence: TGCAGGGGGGGGGGCTCCATGAACACTGAAGCTTTCTTT.

The CDR3 region is CASSLIVSTEAFF. The CDR3 region has the DNA TGTGCCAGCAGCCTGATTGTTAGTACTGAAGCTTTCTTT. The V call is TRBV3-1, the J call TRBJ1-1, with unresolved D. The CDR3 has 13 amino acids. Germline loops: CDR1 LGHDT, CDR2 YNNKEL (reference sequence). With 4 bases removed from V and 5 bases from J, the gap between germline ends came to 11 bases.